The rows below give T cell receptor beta chains drawn from one sample of a study of blood T cell repertoires in COVID-19. Libraries were prepared by immunoSEQ multiplex PCR; TCRdb keeps only in-frame clonotypes and omits some of them. Here the sample spans about 180,000 clones, over 75% being singletons. Sequencing was done on a sample of peripheral blood. The receptor set was obtained from a man in his fifties or sixties with acute or convalescent COVID-19. CDR3s include the opening cysteine and the closing phenylalanine or tryptophan. Fields, in order: CDR3 protein, J gene, V gene.

CDR3: CASGHGQGNEKLFF; J: TRBJ1-4; V: TRBV5-1
CDR3: CASSFTSGTNEQFF; J: TRBJ2-1; V: TRBV7-2
CDR3: CASSQTLERETQYF; J: TRBJ2-5; V: TRBV4-1
CDR3: CASSYGQTFSSGELFF; J: TRBJ2-2; V: TRBV6-6
CDR3: CASSLGNMARGSPLHF; J: TRBJ1-6; V: TRBV3-1/TRBV3-2
CDR3: CASSQTYYRVPDCTF; J: TRBJ1-2; V: TRBV3-1/TRBV3-2
CDR3: CASSHRGDEQYF; J: TRBJ2-7; V: TRBV3-1/TRBV3-2
CDR3: CASSAGGQIHGYTF; J: TRBJ1-2; V: TRBV19
CDR3: CASSPMVRDNTGELFF; J: TRBJ2-2; V: TRBV5-1
CDR3: CASSTERGPLPLHF; J: TRBJ1-6; V: TRBV9
CDR3: CASTARGPEETQYF; J: TRBJ2-5; V: TRBV19
CDR3: CAPSTGRLNTEAFF; J: TRBJ1-1; V: TRBV30
CDR3: CASSRGDQAGIYEQYF; J: TRBJ2-7; V: TRBV4-1
CDR3: CATSDLHFGSVDTQYF; J: TRBJ2-3; V: TRBV24-1
CDR3: CASSPSAGSSTDTQYF; J: TRBJ2-3; V: TRBV18
CDR3: CASSIKPGPNQPQHF; J: TRBJ1-5; V: TRBV19
CDR3: CASSTDRGGTEAFF; J: TRBJ1-1; V: TRBV19
CDR3: CASSLSRGQLETQYF; J: TRBJ2-5; V: TRBV5-1
CDR3: CASSGLVEQYF; J: TRBJ2-7; V: TRBV11-2
CDR3: CASSPGPQGVDQPQHF; J: TRBJ1-5; V: TRBV18
CDR3: CASSPWTSGRGADTQYF; J: TRBJ2-3; V: TRBV27
CDR3: CASSTGGPTEAFF; J: TRBJ1-1; V: TRBV19